Sequencing of this T cell receptor (beta chain) was carried out in a study of blood T cell repertoires in COVID-19. The ends were cut back, 6 bases at V and 4 bases at J, with 13 bases in the middle. Germline assignment: CDR1 SGHNT and CDR2 YYREEE (reference sequence). This CDR3 is built from 13 residues. As originally analysed: Amplification of reference gene primers was used by the study to estimate nucleated cell counts. Sequenced by immunoSEQ multiplex PCR; TCRdb stores in-frame clones only, minus some. V, J and clone size were drawn from that table, and D and trimming were deduced from the DNA. The sample holds approximately 200,000 clones, about four fifths seen once.

The chain combines TRBV5-4 with TRBJ2-5; weak D call: TRBD2 (7 bases). Sequenced sample: peripheral blood. The sequence was collected from a middle-aged woman with COVID-19, enrolled during active disease. The CDR3 DNA follows: TGTGCCAGCAAGGAGGGGGGGCGAGAGACCCAGTACTTC. Translation gives CASKEGGRETQYF.